This is a list of T cell receptor beta chains from one sample in a study of blood T cell repertoires in COVID-19. Sequencing was performed with immunoSEQ multiplex PCR; in TCRdb, only in-frame clones are kept and a portion is missing. This table has around 85,000 clones, approximately 85% appearing once. The sequencing sample was made of peripheral blood. Receptors originate from a man aged 50-60 years with active COVID-19. Each CDR3 is given with its conserved first and last residue. The D gene is left open where the match is weak. Clone size is stated in some rows and not others, as once, few, many or a class when expanded.

J gene	D gene	clone size	V gene	CDR3 DNA	CDR3 protein
TRBJ2-2	NA	NA	TRBV5-1	TGCGCCAGCTGCCAGGAGGTCGGGGAGCTGTTTTTT	CASCQEVGELFF
TRBJ2-1	NA	NA	TRBV9	TGTGCCAGCAGCGTGAGCAATGAGCAGTTCTTC	CASSVSNEQFF
TRBJ2-3	TRBD2	once	TRBV11-3	TGTGCCAGCAGCTTAGGTCTAGCGGGAGGACATACGCAGTATTTT	CASSLGLAGGHTQYF
TRBJ1-1	NA	NA	TRBV14	TGTGCCAGCAGCCAAGTCGGGAGGGGTTACGGGGGAGCTTTCTTT	CASSQVGRGYGGAFF
TRBJ2-2	NA	NA	TRBV28	TGTGCCAGCAGTTTAAGGGGGAACACCGGGGAGCTGTTTTTT	CASSLRGNTGELFF
TRBJ2-1	NA	NA	TRBV11-2	TGTGCCAGCAGTCAAGGAGCAGGGAATGAGCAGTTCTTC	CASSQGAGNEQFF
TRBJ2-2	NA	NA	TRBV4-3	TGCGCCAGCAGCCAACCCGTGGCAGGTGACACCGGGGAGCTGTTTTTT	CASSQPVAGDTGELFF
TRBJ1-3	NA	NA	TRBV6-5	TGTGCCAGCAGCCGCACAGGGTCCGGAAACACCATATATTTT	CASSRTGSGNTIYF
TRBJ2-2	NA	NA	TRBV29-1	TGCAGCGCCCAAAGGGGCAGGGGGAACACCGGGGAGCTGTTTTTT	CSAQRGRGNTGELFF
TRBJ2-1	TRBD2	NA	TRBV6-5	TGTGCCAGCAGCGCGCGGGGGTACAATGAGCAGTTCTTC	CASSARGYNEQFF
TRBJ1-6	NA	NA	TRBV28	TGTGCCAGCAGTGTCTTGAGGGAAGGATCACCCCTCCACTTT	CASSVLREGSPLHF
TRBJ2-1	NA	once	TRBV11-3	TGTGCCAGCAGCTTGGGAGTCTACAATGAGCAGTTCTTC	CASSLGVYNEQFF
TRBJ2-3	TRBD2	NA	TRBV7-2	TGTGCCAGCATCCCCCCCCGGCGGGGGGGAGGAGATACGCAGTATTTT	CASIPPRRGGGDTQYF
TRBJ1-2	TRBD1	NA	TRBV6-5	TGTGCCAGCAGTTTTCGGACAGGGGAGGACTATGGCTACACCTTC	CASSFRTGEDYGYTF
TRBJ1-1	NA	NA	TRBV6-1	TGTGCCAGCAGTGACGAGGGACTGAAGAACACTGAAGCTTTCTTT	CASSDEGLKNTEAFF
TRBJ2-7	TRBD1	NA	TRBV6-5	TGTGCCAGCGCTTTCGGGACAGGGACCTACGAGCAGTACTTC	CASAFGTGTYEQYF
TRBJ1-2	NA	NA	TRBV15	TGTGCCACCAGCAGAGGTAACTCCGGGAAGACGCGGGGCTACACCTTC	CATSRGNSGKTRGYTF
TRBJ2-2	TRBD1	NA	TRBV6-5	TGTGCCAGCAATCAGGGGGCTGTCAACACCGGGGAGCTGTTTTTT	CASNQGAVNTGELFF
TRBJ1-2	NA	NA	TRBV24-1	TGTGCCACCAGTGATTTCACGGAGGGTGGCTACACCTTC	CATSDFTEGGYTF
TRBJ1-4	NA	NA	TRBV18	TGTGCCAGCTCACCAGGGCTGAATGAAAAACTGTTTTTT	CASSPGLNEKLFF
TRBJ2-1	TRBD2	NA	TRBV9	TGTGCCAGCAGCGTAGTTGGGACTAGCGGGGCTAGGGGCAATGAGCAGTTCTTC	CASSVVGTSGARGNEQFF
TRBJ2-6	TRBD1	NA	TRBV6-4	TGTGCCAGCAAGGGGATTCCGGGACAGGGGAGCTCTGGGGCCAACGTCCTGACTTTC	CASKGIPGQGSSGANVLTF
TRBJ2-3	TRBD1	once	TRBV18	TGTGCCAGCTCATCGTTCGGGACAGGGGATGCAGCAGATACGCAGTATTTT	CASSSFGTGDAADTQYF
TRBJ2-7	TRBD1	few	TRBV9	TGTGCCAGCAGTCCTAGGGGGCAAAGCTCCTACGAGCAGTACTTC	CASSPRGQSSYEQYF
TRBJ1-5	NA	NA	TRBV27	TGTGCCAGCAGTCGAGAAAATCAGCCCCAGCATTTT	CASSRENQPQHF
TRBJ2-2	TRBD2	NA	TRBV5-1	TGCGCCAGCAGCACCGGGGGGGCTAGCGGAAACACCGGGGAGCTGTTTTTT	CASSTGGASGNTGELFF
TRBJ2-3	TRBD2	NA	TRBV5-1	TGCGCCAGCAGCCTCGGACTAGCGGGGGCCCCAGCAGATACGCAGTATTTT	CASSLGLAGAPADTQYF
TRBJ2-7	TRBD2	once	TRBV4-1	TGCGCCAGCAGCCGCTTAGCGGGAGGGCCATACGAGCAGTACTTC	CASSRLAGGPYEQYF
TRBJ1-1	TRBD1	once	TRBV2	TGTGCCAGCAGTTATACAGGGGTTTACACTGAAGCTTTCTTT	CASSYTGVYTEAFF
TRBJ2-3	NA	NA	TRBV7-2	TGTGCCAGCAGATCGACAGGGAGGCATGGAACAGATACGCAGTATTTT	CASRSTGRHGTDTQYF
TRBJ2-5	NA	NA	TRBV19	TGTGCCAGTAATGCCCAGACTCTGGGCGGGGAGACCCAGTACTTC	CASNAQTLGGETQYF
TRBJ2-2	TRBD1	NA	TRBV7-2	TGTGCCAGCAGCAGACAGGGTTCGGAACGGCAGGCCGGGGAGCTGTTTTTT	CASSRQGSERQAGELFF
TRBJ1-5	NA	few	TRBV6-6	TGTGCCAGCAGTACCCAGGGAGGAGGCAATCAGCCCCAGCATTTT	CASSTQGGGNQPQHF
TRBJ1-1	NA	NA	TRBV6-2/TRBV6-3	TGTGCCAGCAGTGCCCGACAGGCATCAAAAGGGAACACTGAAGCTTTCTTT	CASSARQASKGNTEAFF
TRBJ1-2	NA	NA	TRBV28	TGTGCCAGCAGTCCACAGGCCTATGGCTACACCTTC	CASSPQAYGYTF
TRBJ1-1	NA	few	TRBV5-1	TGCGCCAGCAGCTTACGAGGAGTGGACACTGAAGCTTTCTTT	CASSLRGVDTEAFF
TRBJ2-3	TRBD2	NA	TRBV5-1	TGCGCCAGCAGCACGGGACTAGCGGGTTTCTCAGATACGCAGTATTTT	CASSTGLAGFSDTQYF
TRBJ1-2	NA	NA	TRBV7-2	TGTGCCAGCAGCTTATCCTTTGAGGGTGGCTACACCTTC	CASSLSFEGGYTF
TRBJ1-5	NA	few	TRBV24-1	TGTGCCACCAGTGGAACAGGGAATCAGCCCCAGCATTTT	CATSGTGNQPQHF
TRBJ1-2	TRBD1	NA	TRBV10-3	TGTGCCATCAGTGAGTTTGTTTCACAGGGGGTGAGTGGCTACACCTTC	CAISEFVSQGVSGYTF
TRBJ1-1	NA	once	TRBV4-2	TGTGCCAGCAGCCAATTAACCTCGAGGACTGAAGCTTTCTTT	CASSQLTSRTEAFF
TRBJ2-2	TRBD1	NA	TRBV2	TGTGCCAGCAGGGGGACAGGGCGGCATGACACCGGGGAGCTGTTTTTT	CASRGTGRHDTGELFF
TRBJ2-3	TRBD1	NA	TRBV7-9	TGTGCCAGCAGCTTACGGCAGGGGGAGTTAGATACGCAGTATTTT	CASSLRQGELDTQYF
TRBJ2-3	TRBD2	NA	TRBV11-2	TGTGCCAGCAGCCTACTAGCGGGGGGACCAGCTGGTCCAGATACGCAGTATTTT	CASSLLAGGPAGPDTQYF
TRBJ2-1	NA	NA	TRBV9	TGTGCCAGCAGCCCGGGGGACCCTAGGTACAATGAGCAGTTCTTC	CASSPGDPRYNEQFF
TRBJ2-1	TRBD2	NA	TRBV5-1	TGCGCCAGCAGCTTGCCCGGGACTAGCGGGAGCAATGAGCAGTTCTTC	CASSLPGTSGSNEQFF
TRBJ1-2	NA	NA	TRBV3-1/TRBV3-2	TGTGCCAGCAGCCAAGAACTGGGGCAAGGCTACACCTTC	CASSQELGQGYTF
TRBJ2-3	TRBD1	NA	TRBV27	TGTGCCAGCAGTTTCGGGACAGGCACAGATACGCAGTATTTT	CASSFGTGTDTQYF
TRBJ2-7	NA	NA	TRBV4-3	TGCGCCAGCAGCCGTCAGGGTCCCTACGAGCAGTACTTC	CASSRQGPYEQYF
TRBJ1-6	NA	NA	TRBV27	TGTGCCAGCAGTTCCGGAGGGACTGGTAATTCACCCCTCCACTTT	CASSSGGTGNSPLHF
TRBJ2-7	TRBD1	medium-sized	TRBV28	TGTGCCAGCAGTTTACCTCTCGGACAGGGGGCAAGCTACGAGCAGTACTTC	CASSLPLGQGASYEQYF